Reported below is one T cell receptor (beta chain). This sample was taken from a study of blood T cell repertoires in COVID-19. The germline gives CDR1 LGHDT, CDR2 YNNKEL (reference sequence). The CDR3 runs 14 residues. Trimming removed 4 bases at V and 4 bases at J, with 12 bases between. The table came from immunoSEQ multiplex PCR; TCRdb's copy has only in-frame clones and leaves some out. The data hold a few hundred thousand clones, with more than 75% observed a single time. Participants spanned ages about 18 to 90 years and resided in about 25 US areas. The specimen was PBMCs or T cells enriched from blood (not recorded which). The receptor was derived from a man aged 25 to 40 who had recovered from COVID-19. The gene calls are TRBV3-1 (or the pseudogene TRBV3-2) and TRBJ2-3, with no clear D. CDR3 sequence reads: CASSLHARADTQYF. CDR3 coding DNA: TGTGCCAGCAGCCTCCACGCTCGGGCAGATACGCAGTATTTT.